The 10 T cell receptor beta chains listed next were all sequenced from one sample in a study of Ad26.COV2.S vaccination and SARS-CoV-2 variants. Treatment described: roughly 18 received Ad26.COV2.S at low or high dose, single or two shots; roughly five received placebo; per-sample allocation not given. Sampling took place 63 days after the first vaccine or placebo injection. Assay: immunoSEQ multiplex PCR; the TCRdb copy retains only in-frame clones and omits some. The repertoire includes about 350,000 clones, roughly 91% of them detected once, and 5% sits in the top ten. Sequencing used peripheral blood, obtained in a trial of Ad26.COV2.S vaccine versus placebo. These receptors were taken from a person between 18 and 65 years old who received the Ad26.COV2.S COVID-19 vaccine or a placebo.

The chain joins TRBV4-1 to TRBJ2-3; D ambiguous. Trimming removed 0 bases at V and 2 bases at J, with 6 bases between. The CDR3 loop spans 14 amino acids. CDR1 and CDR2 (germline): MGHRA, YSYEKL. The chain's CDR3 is CASSQDYFTDTQYF. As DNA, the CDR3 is TGCGCCAGCAGCCAAGACTACTTCACAGATACGCAGTATTTT.

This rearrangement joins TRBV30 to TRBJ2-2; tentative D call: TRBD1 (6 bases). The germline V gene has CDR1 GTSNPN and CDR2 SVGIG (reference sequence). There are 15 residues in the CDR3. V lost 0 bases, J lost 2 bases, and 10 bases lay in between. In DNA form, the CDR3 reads TGTGCCTGGAGTGTACAACAGGGCAACACCGGGGAGCTGTTTTTT. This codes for CAWSVQQGNTGELFF.

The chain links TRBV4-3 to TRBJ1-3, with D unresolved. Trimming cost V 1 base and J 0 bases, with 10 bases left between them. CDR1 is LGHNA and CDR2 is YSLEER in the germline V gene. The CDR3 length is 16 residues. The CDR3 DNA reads TGCGCCAGCAGCCAAGTTTGGGAAAGCTCTGGAAACACCATATATTTT. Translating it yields CASSQVWESSGNTIYF.

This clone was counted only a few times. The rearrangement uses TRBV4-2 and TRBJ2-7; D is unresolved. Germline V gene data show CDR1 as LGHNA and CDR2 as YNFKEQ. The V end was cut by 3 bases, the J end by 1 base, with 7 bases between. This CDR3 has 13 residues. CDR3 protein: CASSQIDSYEQYF. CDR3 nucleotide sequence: TGTGCCAGCAGCCAGATTGATTCCTACGAGCAGTACTTC.

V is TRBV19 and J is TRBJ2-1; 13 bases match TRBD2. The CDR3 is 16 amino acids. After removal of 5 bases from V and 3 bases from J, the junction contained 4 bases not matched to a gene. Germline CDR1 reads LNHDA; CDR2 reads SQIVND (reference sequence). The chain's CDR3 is CASSPRTSGSYNEQFF. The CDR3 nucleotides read TGTGCCAGTAGTCCACGGACTAGCGGGAGCTACAATGAGCAGTTCTTC.

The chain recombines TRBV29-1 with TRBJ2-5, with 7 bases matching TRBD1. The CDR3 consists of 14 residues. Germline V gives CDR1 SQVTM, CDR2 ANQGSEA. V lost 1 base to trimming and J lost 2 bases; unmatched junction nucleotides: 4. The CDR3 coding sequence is TGCAGCGTTGAAGGCAGGGGGTATCAAGAGACCCAGTACTTC. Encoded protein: CSVEGRGYQETQYF.

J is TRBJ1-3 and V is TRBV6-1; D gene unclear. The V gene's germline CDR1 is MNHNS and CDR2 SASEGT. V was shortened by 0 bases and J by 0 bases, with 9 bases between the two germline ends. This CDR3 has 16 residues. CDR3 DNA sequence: TGTGCCAGCAGTGAAGCCGGCCGTGACTCTGGAAACACCATATATTTT. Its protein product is CASSEAGRDSGNTIYF.

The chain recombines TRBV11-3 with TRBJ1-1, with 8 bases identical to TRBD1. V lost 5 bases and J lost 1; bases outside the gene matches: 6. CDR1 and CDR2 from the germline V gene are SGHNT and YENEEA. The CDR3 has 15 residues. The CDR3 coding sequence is TGTGCCAGCAGCCCCCGGACAGGGAGGAACACTGAAGCTTTCTTT. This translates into CASSPRTGRNTEAFF.

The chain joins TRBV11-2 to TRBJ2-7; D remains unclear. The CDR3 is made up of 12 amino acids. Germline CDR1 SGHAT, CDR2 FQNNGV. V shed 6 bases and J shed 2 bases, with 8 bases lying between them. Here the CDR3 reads CASSRKPYEQYF. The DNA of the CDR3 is TGTGCCAGCAGTCGAAAACCCTACGAGCAGTACTTC. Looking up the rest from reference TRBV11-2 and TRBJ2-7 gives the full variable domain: EAGVAQSPRYKIIEKRQSVAFWCNPISGHATLYWYQQILGQGPKLLIQFQNNGVVDDSQLPKDRFSAERLKGVDSTLKIQPAKLEDSAVYLCASSRKPYEQYFGPGTRLTVT.

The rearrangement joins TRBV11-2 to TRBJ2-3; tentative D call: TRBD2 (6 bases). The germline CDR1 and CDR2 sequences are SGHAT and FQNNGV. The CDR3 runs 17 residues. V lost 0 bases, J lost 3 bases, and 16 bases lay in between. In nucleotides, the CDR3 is TGTGCCAGCAGCTTAGAGGTTCGACTAGTGCTAACAGATACGCAGTATTTT. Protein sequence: CASSLEVRLVLTDTQYF.